This T cell receptor (beta chain) was documented in a study of T cells in Graves' hyperthyroidism and ophthalmopathy. Findings of the study overall: A 13 V-J signature model discriminated ophthalmopathy versus stable hyperthyroidism.

Graves' hyperthyroidism was deemed stable given no ophthalmopathy progression within 18 months. Patients aged 18 to 65 had newly diagnosed hyperthyroidism of under 2 months' duration. Amplification of TCR beta CDR3 regions was performed using RNA transcripts as template. Researchers ran a first-round RT-PCR on the TCR CDR3 using the HTBI primer set. One entry per CDR3 protein, called by TCRdb with MiXCR from the multiplex PCR reads. The sample holds some 690,000 distinct CDR3 sequences, roughly 17% seen once. The CDR3 runs 14 residues. V shed 6 bases and J 1 base; nucleotides not matched to a gene: 4. Germline values: CDR1 SQVTM, CDR2 ANQGSEA. About this clonotype: Its antigen remains unknown.

The sequenced sample was blood. The sequence derives from a man aged 50 to 60 with Graves' hyperthyroidism. The rearrangement uses TRBV29-1 and TRBJ2-3, with TRBD2 matching 10 bases. The CDR3 DNA is TGCAGCGTGGTCGGGACTAGCGGCACAGATACGCAGTATTTT. It translates to CSVVGTSGTDTQYF.